A single sample is the source of the 9 T cell receptor beta chains below, sequenced in a study of radiotherapy plus CTLA-4 blockade in lung cancer. TCRdb's copy holds only in-frame clones and misses some; the assay was immunoSEQ multiplex PCR. The sample records around 90,000 clones, 83% being singletons. The material was peripheral blood, obtained from a patient treated with radiotherapy plus ipilimumab. Receptor source: a human donor with non-small cell lung cancer who had stable disease on radiotherapy plus ipilimumab.

Only one count was recorded for this clone. The rearrangement links TRBV21-1 to TRBJ2-7; the listed D gene, TRBD1, was not tested against the DNA. TRBV21-1 is recorded as a pseudogene. This CDR3 contains 14 residues. The chain's CDR3 is CASSFPGQTYEQYF. The CDR3 DNA is TGTGCCAGCAGTTTCCCGGGACAGACCTACGAGCAGTACTTC.

The V call is TRBV18, the J call TRBJ1-1; 7 bases match TRBD1. The CDR3 extends over 14 amino acids. With 2 bases clipped from V and 0 bases from J, the junction kept 0 bases outside the gene matches. CDR1 KGHSH and CDR2 LQKENI come from the germline V gene. The CDR3 coding sequence is TGTGCCAGCTCACCAGGGACAGTGAACACTGAAGCTTTCTTT. It codes for CASSPGTVNTEAFF.

In DNA, the CDR3 is TGCGCCAGCAGCCAGGCCAGCCTCATTTCCTACAATGAGCAGTTCTTC. Amino acid sequence: CASSQASLISYNEQFF. The genes are TRBV4-1 and TRBJ2-1; D is ambiguous. This CDR3 is built from 16 residues. Trimming cost V 3 bases and J 1 base, with 13 bases left between them. Germline loops: CDR1 MGHRA, CDR2 YSYEKL.

The V gene is TRBV18, the J gene TRBJ2-3; the match to TRBD1 covers 8 bases. V lost 5 bases and J lost 1; bases outside the gene matches: 5. Germline V gives CDR1 KGHSH, CDR2 LQKENI. The CDR3 has 15 amino acids. CDR3 DNA sequence: TGTGCCAGCTCAGTCCGGACAGGGCGCACAGATACGCAGTATTTT. Amino acid sequence: CASSVRTGRTDTQYF.

The V gene is TRBV30, the J gene TRBJ1-1; TRBD1 might be the D (6 bases). V gave up 5 bases and J gave up 11 bases, with 18 bases separating them. CDR1 and CDR2 (germline): GTSNPN, SVGIG (reference sequence). The CDR3 consists of 12 residues. In DNA, the CDR3 is TGTGCCTGGGAGACTCGGGGGGCTGGGGCTTTCTTT. Residues: CAWETRGAGAFF.

The chain has TRBV11-2 and TRBJ2-5; 9 bases match TRBD2. CDR1 is SGHAT and CDR2 is FQNNGV in the germline V gene. J lost 3 bases, V lost 1 base, and 6 bases had no gene match. CDR3 length: 16 residues. This chain's CDR3 is CASSLGVSGRKETQYF. The CDR3 DNA reads TGTGCCAGCAGCTTAGGGGTTAGCGGGAGAAAAGAGACCCAGTACTTC.

The chain employs TRBV25-1 and TRBJ1-4; D gene ambiguous. The germline V and J ends were trimmed by 3 bases and 4 bases, with 9 bases remaining between them. Germline V gene data show CDR1 as MGHDK and CDR2 as SYGVNS. The CDR3 covers 14 residues. CDR3 region: CASSEGNRNEKLFF. CDR3 in DNA: TGTGCCAGCAGTGAGGGTAACCGTAATGAAAAACTGTTTTTT.

This chain links TRBV19 with TRBJ1-6; weak D call: TRBD1 (5 bases). CDR3 length: 15 residues. CDR1 is LNHDA and CDR2 is SQIVND in the germline V gene (reference sequence). With 3 bases removed from V and 5 bases from J, the gap between germline ends came to 11 bases. As DNA, the CDR3 is TGTGCCAGTAGTATCGGGGACGGCAATAATTCACCCCTCCACTTT. Protein: CASSIGDGNNSPLHF.

The chain joins TRBV10-3 to TRBJ2-5; the D gene is possibly TRBD1 (6 bases). Germline loops: CDR1 ENHRY, CDR2 SYGVKD. Trimming removed 3 bases at V and 4 bases at J, with 18 bases between. This CDR3 has 16 residues. In DNA form, the CDR3 reads TGTGCCATCAGTGATCCCTCACAGGGAAGGGGAGAGACCCAGTACTTC. Amino acid sequence: CAISDPSQGRGETQYF.